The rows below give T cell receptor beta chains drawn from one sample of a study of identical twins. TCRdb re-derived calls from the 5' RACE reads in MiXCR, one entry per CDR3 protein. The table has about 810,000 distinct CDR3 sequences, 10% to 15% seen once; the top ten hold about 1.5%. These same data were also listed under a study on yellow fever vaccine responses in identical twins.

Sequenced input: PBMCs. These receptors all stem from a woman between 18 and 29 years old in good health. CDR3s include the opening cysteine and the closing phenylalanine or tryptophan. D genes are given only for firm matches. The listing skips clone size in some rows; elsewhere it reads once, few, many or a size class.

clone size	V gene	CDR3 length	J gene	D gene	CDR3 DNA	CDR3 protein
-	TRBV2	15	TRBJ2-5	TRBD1	TGTGCCAGCAGGGCCTCCGGGACAGGGGGAGAGACCCAGTACTTC	CASRASGTGGETQYF
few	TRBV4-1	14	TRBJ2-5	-	TGCGCCAGCAGCCCGAGGGGTGGCAAAGAGACCCAGTACTTC	CASSPRGGKETQYF
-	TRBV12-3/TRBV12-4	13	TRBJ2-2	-	TGTGCCAGCAGTTCTTTTAGCACCGGGGAGCTGTTTTTT	CASSSFSTGELFF
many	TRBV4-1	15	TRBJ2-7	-	TGCGCCAGCAGCCAAGATTGGGGGAGACCCTACGAGCAGTACTTC	CASSQDWGRPYEQYF
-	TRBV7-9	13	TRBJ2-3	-	TGTGCCAGCAGCACATCCTACACAGATACGCAGTATTTT	CASSTSYTDTQYF
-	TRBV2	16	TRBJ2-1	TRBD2	TGTGCCAGCAGTGAATACGGTTCTAGCGGGAGGGCCGGGATGTTCTTC	CASSEYGSSGRAGMFF
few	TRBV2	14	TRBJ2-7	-	TGTGCCAGCAGGCAACACCAAAACTCCTACGAGCAGTACTTC	CASRQHQNSYEQYF
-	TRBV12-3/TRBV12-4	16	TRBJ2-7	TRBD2	TGTGCCAGCAGTTTTGGACTAGCGGGAGGGCCTTGGGAGCAGTACTTC	CASSFGLAGGPWEQYF
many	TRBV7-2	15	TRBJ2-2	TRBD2	TGTGCCAGCAGTTCCCTAGCGGGAGTCACCGGGGAGCTGTTTTTT	CASSSLAGVTGELFF
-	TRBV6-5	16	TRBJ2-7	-	TGTGCCAGCAGTTACTATCAGGGGGAGGAGTCGTACGAGCAGTACTTC	CASSYYQGEESYEQYF
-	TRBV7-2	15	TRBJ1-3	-	TGTGCCAGCAGCCCTCGGGGGACGGCTGGAAACACCATATATTTT	CASSPRGTAGNTIYF
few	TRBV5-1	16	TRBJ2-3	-	TGCGCCAGCAGCTTGTGGGGCTCAGACCACACAGATACGCAGTATTTT	CASSLWGSDHTDTQYF
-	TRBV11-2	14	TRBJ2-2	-	TGTGCCAGCAGCCCGGCGGAGGTAAACGGGGAGCTGTTTTTT	CASSPAEVNGELFF
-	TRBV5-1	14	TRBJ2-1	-	TGCGCCAGCAGCTTGAGTACGGGTTTGGATGAGCAGTTCTTC	CASSLSTGLDEQFF
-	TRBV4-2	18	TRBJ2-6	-	TGTGCCAGCAGCCAAGATAAAGTGACCCTTTCTGGGGCCAACGTCCTGACTTTC	CASSQDKVTLSGANVLTF
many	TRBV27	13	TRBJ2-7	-	TGTGCCAGCAAGGGTGTTGGATCCTACGAGCAGTACTTC	CASKGVGSYEQYF
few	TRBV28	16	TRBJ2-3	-	TGTGCCAGCAGTTTATGGACAGCTACTAGCACAGATACGCAGTATTTT	CASSLWTATSTDTQYF
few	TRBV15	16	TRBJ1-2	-	TGTGCCACCAGCAGAGATGTGGGGAAAGCTAACTATGGCTACACCTTC	CATSRDVGKANYGYTF
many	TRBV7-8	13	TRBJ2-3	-	TGTGCCAGCAGCTTAGATTGGTCAGATACGCAGTATTTT	CASSLDWSDTQYF
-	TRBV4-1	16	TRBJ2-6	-	TGCGCCAGCAGCCTATTGACAGCCTCTGGGGCCAACGTCCTGACTTTC	CASSLLTASGANVLTF
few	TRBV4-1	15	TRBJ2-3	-	TGCGCCAGCAGCCAGGTGGGGGGCCTCACAGATACGCAGTATTTT	CASSQVGGLTDTQYF
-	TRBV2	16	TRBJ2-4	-	TGTGCCAGCCTGACAGTGGCTCCCGAGGCCAAAAACATTCAGTACTTC	CASLTVAPEAKNIQYF
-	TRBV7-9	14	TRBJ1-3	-	TGTGCCAGCAGCCAGGACCTGCCTGGAAACACCATATATTTT	CASSQDLPGNTIYF
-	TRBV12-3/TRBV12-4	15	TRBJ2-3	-	TGTGCCAGCAGAACAACAGGAGGGATCAGGTATACGCAGTATTTT	CASRTTGGIRYTQYF
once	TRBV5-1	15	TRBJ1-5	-	TGCGCCAGCAGCTTGGGGTTGGACAGCCATCAGCCTCAGCATTTT	CASSLGLDSHQPQHF
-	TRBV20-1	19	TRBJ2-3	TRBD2	TGCAGTGCTAGAGGGCCAGCGGGGACCCTGAAGACTGGCACAGATACGCAGTATTTT	CSARGPAGTLKTGTDTQYF
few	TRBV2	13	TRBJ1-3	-	TGTGCCAGCAGTGACGAGGCCGGAAACACCATATATTTT	CASSDEAGNTIYF
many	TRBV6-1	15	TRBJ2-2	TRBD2	TGTGCCAGCACTCCCGGGGGGTCGAACACCGGGGAGCTGTTTTTT	CASTPGGSNTGELFF
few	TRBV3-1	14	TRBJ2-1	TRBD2	TGTGCCAGCAGCCAAGATAGCGGGGGCGTTGAGCAGTTCTTC	CASSQDSGGVEQFF
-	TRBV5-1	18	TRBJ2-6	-	TGCGCCAGCACCTCCGAGGTAGGCAGCAACTCTGGGGCCAACGTCCTGACTTTC	CASTSEVGSNSGANVLTF
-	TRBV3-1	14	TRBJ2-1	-	TGTGCCAGCAGCGGAAGGGGGGGGGCAGATGAGCAGTTCTTC	CASSGRGGADEQFF
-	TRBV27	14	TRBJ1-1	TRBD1	TGTGCCAGCTCTTACCGGGACAGAAACACTGAAGCTTTCTTT	CASSYRDRNTEAFF
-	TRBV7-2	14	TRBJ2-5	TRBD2	TGTGCCAGCAGCATCGGACTAGCTCGAGAGACCCAGTACTTC	CASSIGLARETQYF
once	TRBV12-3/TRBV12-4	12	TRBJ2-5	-	TGTGCCAGCAGTTTAATTCGGGGGACCCAGTACTTC	CASSLIRGTQYF
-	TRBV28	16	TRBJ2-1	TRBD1	TGTGCCAGCAGTTTGGGGGCTGCGACAGGGAAAAATGAGCAGTTCTTC	CASSLGAATGKNEQFF
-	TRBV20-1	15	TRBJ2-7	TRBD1	TGCAGTGCTAGATCCGGGACAGGGGCCTACTACGAGCAGTACTTC	CSARSGTGAYYEQYF
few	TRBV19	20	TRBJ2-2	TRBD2	TGTGCCAGTAGTATCATCTCTCGGCTAGCGGGAGCTTGGGGCACCGGGGAGCTGTTTTTT	CASSIISRLAGAWGTGELFF
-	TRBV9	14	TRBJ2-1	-	TGTGCCAGCAGCGTAGGGAGGTCCTACAATGAGCAGTTCTTC	CASSVGRSYNEQFF
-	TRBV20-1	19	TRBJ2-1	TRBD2	TGCTGTGCTAGATTTCCTAGCGGGGGACCACTGAGCTCCTACAATGAGCAGTTCTTC	CCARFPSGGPLSSYNEQFF
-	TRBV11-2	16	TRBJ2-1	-	TGTGCCAGCAGCTTAGCCGGGCCTAGCTCCTACAATGAGCAGTTCTTC	CASSLAGPSSYNEQFF
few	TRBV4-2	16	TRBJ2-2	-	TGTGCCAGCAGCCAAGAACGGGAGAATTGGCCCGGGGAGCTGTTTTTT	CASSQERENWPGELFF
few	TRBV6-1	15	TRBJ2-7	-	TGTGCCAGCGGGAATCAGTTAGTAGGCTCCTACGAGCAGTACTTC	CASGNQLVGSYEQYF
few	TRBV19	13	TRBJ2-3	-	TGTGCCAGTAGACAGGCGCCTGCAGATACGCAGTATTTT	CASRQAPADTQYF
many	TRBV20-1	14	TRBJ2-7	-	TGCAGTGCTAGAGATCCCGGGGCCTCCTACGAGCAGTACTTC	CSARDPGASYEQYF
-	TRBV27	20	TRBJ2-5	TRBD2	TGTGCCAGCAGTTTATTAGCTAGCGGGAGAAGGTTGGGAAAACAAGAGACCCAGTACTTC	CASSLLASGRRLGKQETQYF
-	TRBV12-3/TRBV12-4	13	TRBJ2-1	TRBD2	TGTGCCAGCAGCGAACTCCCTAGCGGGTCGCAGTTCTTC	CASSELPSGSQFF
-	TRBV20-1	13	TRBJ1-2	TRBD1	TGCAGTGCTGGAACAGGGGGCGCGAGTGGCTACACCTTC	CSAGTGGASGYTF
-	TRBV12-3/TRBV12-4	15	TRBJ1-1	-	TGTGCCAGCAGTTTGAGAGGAGGGAGGGGCACTGAAGCTTTCTTT	CASSLRGGRGTEAFF
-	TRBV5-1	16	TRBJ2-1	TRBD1	TGCGCCAGCAGCTCCCCTCCGGGACAGGTCCCAAATGAGCAGTTCTTC	CASSSPPGQVPNEQFF
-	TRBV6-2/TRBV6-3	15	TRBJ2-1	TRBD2	TGTGCCAGCACTCCCGGGGGCGGGACTAGCAATGAGCAGTTCTTC	CASTPGGGTSNEQFF
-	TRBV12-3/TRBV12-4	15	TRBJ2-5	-	TGTGCCAGCAGTTCCACGTCCGGAAGACCCGGGGCCCAGTACTTC	CASSSTSGRPGAQYF
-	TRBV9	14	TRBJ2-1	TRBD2	TGTGCCAGCAGCTCCGGACTAGCGCCTGTTGAGCAGTTCTTC	CASSSGLAPVEQFF
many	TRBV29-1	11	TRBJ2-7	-	TGCAGCGTTGGGCAATCCTACGAGCAGTACTTC	CSVGQSYEQYF
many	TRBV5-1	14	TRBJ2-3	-	TGCGCCAGCACCCCCGGAGGAGGGACAGATACGCAGTATTTT	CASTPGGGTDTQYF